These 22 T cell receptor beta chains were all obtained from the same sample, sequenced in a study of yellow fever vaccine responses in identical twins. TCRdb re-called the RT-PCR reads with MiXCR, one entry per CDR3 protein. The table records around 340 distinct CDR3 sequences, roughly 65% of them present only once. The input for sequencing was T cells from blood (PBMCs), unsorted or a sorted subset (not recorded which), taken before or after yellow fever vaccination (not recorded which). The receptors originated from a female donor who received the yellow fever vaccine.

The chain joins TRBV10-1 to TRBJ1-3; 10 bases are a match to TRBD1. V lost 5 bases, J lost 0 bases, and 10 bases stayed unmatched. The CDR3 loop spans 18 amino acids. The germline CDR1 and CDR2 sequences are WNHNN and SYGVQD (reference sequence). In nucleotides, the CDR3 is TGCGCCAGCAGTATCCCGGGACAGGGGCTTTCCTCTGGAAACACCATATATTTT. Its protein product is CASSIPGQGLSSGNTIYF.

This sequence joins TRBV23-1 and TRBJ1-4, with 7 bases aligning to TRBD1. TRBV23-1 belongs to the ORF category, with a function that is uncertain. The J segment lost 8 bases and the V segment lost 0 bases, leaving 6 bases of the junction unmatched. The CDR3 is made up of 15 amino acids. This CDR3 reads CASSQSTGVWEKLFF. CDR3 nucleotides: TGCGCCAGCAGTCAATCAACAGGGGTGTGGGAAAAACTGTTTTTT.

The chain carries TRBV30 and TRBJ2-2, with unresolved D. Germline V gene lookup returns CDR1 GTSNPN and CDR2 SVGIG (reference sequence). The length of the CDR3 is 11 residues. V was clipped by 3 bases and J by 7 bases, with 6 bases between them. CDR3: CAWSWGGELFF. The CDR3 DNA reads as TGTGCCTGGAGCTGGGGCGGGGAGCTGTTTTTT. The variable domain in full, completed from reference TRBV30 and TRBJ2-2, reads SQTIHQWPATLVQPVGSPLSLECTVEGTSNPNLYWYRQAAGRGLQLLFYSVGIGQISSEVPQNLSASRPQDRQFILSSKKLLLSDSGFYLCAWSWGGELFFGEGSRLTVL.

V usage is TRBV23-1 and J usage is TRBJ1-5; D remains ambiguous. TRBV23-1 is an ORF for which the function is uncertain. The V gene lost 7 bases and the J gene lost 6 bases, with 7 bases spanning the gap. The CDR3 loop spans 11 amino acids. CDR3 nucleotide sequence: TGCGCCAGCACTCGGGTTCAGCCCCAGCATTTT. Protein sequence: CASTRVQPQHF.

The V gene is TRBV23-1, the J gene TRBJ1-2; D not resolved. TRBV23-1 is given ORF status, its function remaining uncertain. Trimming left V 7 bases short and J 5 bases short, with 11 bases between. This CDR3 spans 12 amino acids. The DNA of the CDR3 is TGCGCCAGCATTCAGGTCCCTTATGGCTACACCTTC. Amino acid sequence: CASIQVPYGYTF.

Only one count was recorded for this clonotype. The chain has TRBV10-3 and TRBJ1-1; 7 positions match TRBD1. The V segment lost 11 bases and the J segment 0 bases; nucleotides outside the gene matches: 9. The germline V gene encodes CDR1 ENHRY and CDR2 SYGVKD. The CDR3 consists of 14 residues. CDR3 protein: CAGAKTGVNTEAFF. The CDR3 DNA is TGTGCCGGGGCCAAAACAGGGGTGAACACTGAAGCTTTCTTT.

This chain joins TRBV5-6 and TRBJ1-2; perhaps TRBD1 as D (6 bases). Germline V gives CDR1 SGHDT, CDR2 YYEEEE. This CDR3 contains 16 residues. With 4 bases removed from V and 2 bases from J, the gap between germline ends came to 18 bases. The CDR3 protein is CASSNPRTVLNYGYTF. The CDR3 bases are TGTGCCAGCAGCAACCCTAGGACAGTGTTGAACTATGGCTACACCTTC.

The sample holds one count of this clonotype. The chain links TRBV4-2 to TRBJ1-6, with D possibly being TRBD1 (5 bases). V lost 6 bases and J 4 bases, leaving 13 bases between the germline ends. Germline V gene lookup returns CDR1 LGHNA and CDR2 YNFKEQ. CDR3 size: 15 residues. This CDR3 is CASRGSTVYNSPLHF. In DNA form, the CDR3 reads TGTGCCAGCAGAGGGTCGACAGTATATAATTCACCCCTCCACTTT.

This clonotype has only a few counts. The rearrangement uses TRBV23-1 and TRBJ1-1, with D unresolved. TRBV23-1 is classed as an ORF, of uncertain function. This CDR3 has 16 amino acids. The V end lost 1 base, the J end lost 5 bases, and 17 bases lay between the germline ends. For the CDR3, the DNA is TGCGCCAGCAGTCAATATGTGGCAGCCCCGGGTACTGAAGCTTTCTTT. It yields the protein CASSQYVAAPGTEAFF.

There are a few counts of this clonotype. The CDR3 nucleotides are TGCGCCAGCAGTGATGGGACGGTGAACACTGAAGCTTTCTTT. Protein product: CASSDGTVNTEAFF. This chain connects TRBV10-1 to TRBJ1-1; tentative D call: TRBD1 (5 bases). Germline-derived CDR1 and CDR2 are WNHNN and SYGVQD (reference sequence). V lost 3 bases to trimming and J lost 0 bases, with 8 bases between them. CDR3 length: 14 amino acids.

This chain connects TRBV30 to TRBJ1-5; maybe TRBD1 (5 bases). This CDR3 spans 13 amino acids. The V gene's germline CDR1 is GTSNPN and CDR2 SVGIG (reference sequence). The V gene lost 1 base and the J gene lost 7 bases, with 11 bases spanning the gap. CDR3 nucleotide sequence: TGTGCCTGGAGTGGTATAGACAGCCAGCCCCAGCATTTT. Translated: CAWSGIDSQPQHF.

The J gene is TRBJ1-1, the V gene TRBV23-1; 7 bases are shared with TRBD1. TRBV23-1 carries the ORF label, with uncertain function. V dropped 11 bases and J dropped 5; count of bases not matched to a gene: 17. The CDR3 runs to 15 residues. The CDR3 here is CARSRGASEGTEAFF. CDR3 DNA: TGCGCCCGGTCCAGGGGGGCCTCGGAAGGTACTGAAGCTTTCTTT.

This clonotype was seen only a few times. This sequence joins TRBV6-5 and TRBJ1-5; the D is unclear. The V end was cut by 0 bases, the J end by 3 bases, with 6 bases between. Germline lookup yields CDR1 MNHEY and CDR2 SVGAGI. There are 14 residues in the CDR3. The CDR3 here is CASSYSGFNQPQHF. The DNA for the CDR3 is TGTGCCAGCAGTTACTCGGGGTTCAATCAGCCCCAGCATTTT.

This clonotype was seen only a few times. CDR3 in amino acids: CASSQTGVYGYTF. The CDR3 DNA reads TGTGCCAGCAGCCAAACAGGTGTCTATGGCTACACCTTC. The V gene is TRBV3-1, the J gene TRBJ1-2; TRBD1 might be the D (5 bases). The germline V gene encodes CDR1 LGHDT and CDR2 YNNKEL (reference sequence). The CDR3 runs to 13 residues. V lost 2 bases to trimming and J lost 4 bases, with 8 bases between them.

The chain combines TRBV23-1 with TRBJ1-6; TRBD1 aligns across 7 bases. TRBV23-1 is filed as an ORF, its function uncertain. The J segment lost 7 bases and the V segment lost 7 bases, leaving 1 base of the junction unmatched. The CDR3 has 12 residues. The CDR3 nucleotides are TGCGCCAGCACCAGGGGGAATTCACCCCTCCACTTT. Its translation: CASTRGNSPLHF.

The sample holds one count of this clonotype. The V and J genes are TRBV29-1 and TRBJ2-3; TRBD1 is a possible D gene (5 bases). CDR3 size: 14 residues. CDR1 and CDR2 from the germline V gene are SQVTM and ANQGSEA. Between the trimmed V and J ends, which lost 4 bases and 0 bases, there was a span of 11 bases. CDR3 nucleotides: TGCAGCGTTGCTGGGGCCTTAAGCACAGATACGCAGTATTTT. This sequence encodes CSVAGALSTDTQYF.

The J gene is TRBJ1-2, the V gene TRBV23-1; D possibly corresponds to TRBD1 (5 bases). TRBV23-1 is noted as an ORF with a role that remains uncertain. V was pared by 10 bases and J by 6 bases, with 15 bases between. CDR3 size: 12 residues. The CDR3 sequence: CATARDEHGYTF. The CDR3 nucleotides read TGCGCCACTGCCCGGGACGAACATGGCTACACCTTC.

The genes are TRBV23-1 and TRBJ1-2; D is unclear. TRBV23-1 is an ORF, and what it does is uncertain. V was cut by 4 bases and J by 4 bases, with 4 bases left in between. This CDR3 region has 11 residues. The CDR3 is CASSPAYGYTF. The CDR3 DNA is TGCGCCAGCAGTCCAGCCTATGGCTACACCTTC.

This chain joins TRBV11-1 and TRBJ2-3; D unclear. CDR3 length: 15 amino acids. Trimming stripped 1 base from V and 4 bases from J, with 12 bases between. Germline values: CDR1 SGHAT, CDR2 FQDESV (reference sequence). CDR3 DNA: TGTGCCAGCAGCTTAGGACTCGGGTGGGCAGATACGCAGTATTTT. Translation: CASSLGLGWADTQYF. The entire variable domain, with the rest obtained from reference TRBV11-1 and TRBJ2-3, is as follows: EAEVAQSPRYKITEKSQAVAFWCDPISGHATLYWYRQILGQGPELLVQFQDESVVDDSQLPKDRFSAERLKGVDSTLKIQPAELGDSAMYLCASSLGLGWADTQYFGPGTRLTVL.

This chain joins TRBV11-1 and TRBJ2-1; TRBD2 aligns across 10 bases. The V segment lost 3 bases and the J segment 5 bases; nucleotides outside the gene matches: 4. Germline CDR1 and CDR2: SGHAT and FQDESV (reference sequence). CDR3 length: 15 residues. For the CDR3, the DNA is TGTGCCAGCAGCTTTGGACTAGCGGAAAACAATGAGCAGTTCTTC. The encoded protein is CASSFGLAENNEQFF.

This clonotype showed up just a few times. The chain recombines TRBV23-1 with TRBJ1-5, with D maybe TRBD1 (5 bases). TRBV23-1 qualifies as an ORF whose function is uncertain. V lost 10 bases and J 5 bases, leaving 24 bases between the germline ends. The CDR3 has 16 residues. Here the CDR3 DNA reads TGCGCCATCCCGGGGGGTGGTCCGTTGAAAGATCAGCCCCAGCATTTT. It encodes CAIPGGGPLKDQPQHF.

The chain has TRBV6-2 or TRBV6-3 and TRBJ1-5, with D maybe TRBD1 (6 bases). Germline V gives CDR1 MNHEY, CDR2 SVGEGT. V was pared by 7 bases and J by 2 bases, with 12 bases between. The CDR3 is 14 residues long. The CDR3 reads CASTTGMGNQPQHF. Written as DNA, the CDR3 is TGTGCCAGCACCACAGGGATGGGCAATCAGCCCCAGCATTTT.